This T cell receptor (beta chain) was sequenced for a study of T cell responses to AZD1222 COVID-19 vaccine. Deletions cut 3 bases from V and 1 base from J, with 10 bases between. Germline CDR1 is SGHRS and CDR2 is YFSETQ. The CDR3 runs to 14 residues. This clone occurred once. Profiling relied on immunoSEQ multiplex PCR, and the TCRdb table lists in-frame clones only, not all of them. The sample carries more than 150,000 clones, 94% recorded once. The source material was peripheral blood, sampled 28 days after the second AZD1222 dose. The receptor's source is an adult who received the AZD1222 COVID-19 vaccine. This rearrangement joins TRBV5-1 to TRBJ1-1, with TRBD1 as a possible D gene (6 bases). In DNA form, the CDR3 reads TGCGCCAGCAGCTCCCTACAGGGGAACACTGAAGCTTTCTTT. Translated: CASSSLQGNTEAFF.